This is a list of T cell receptor beta chains from one sample in a study of long-term antiretroviral therapy in people with HIV. Generated by immunoSEQ multiplex PCR, the TCRdb table keeps only in-frame clones and is missing some. The sample records 40,000 to 45,000 clones, roughly 96% being singletons. Sequencing used unsorted PBMCs, obtained 3.7 years after starting antiretroviral therapy. Every receptor here comes from a woman aged 45-60 years with HIV. The CDR3 runs from the conserved cysteine through the conserved F or W. D genes are given only for firm matches. Clone sizes are given selectively: once, few, many, or a class where the clone is expanded.

D	size	length	V	J	DNA	CDR3
TRBD1	.	14	TRBV9	TRBJ1-6	TGTGCCAGCAGCCCTGGGACAGGGGAATCACCCCTCCACTTT	CASSPGTGESPLHF
.	.	14	TRBV7-1	TRBJ2-2	TGTGCCAGCAGCTTTTATGACGGCACCGGGGAGCTGTTTTTT	CASSFYDGTGELFF
.	once	15	TRBV29-1	TRBJ2-7	TGCAGCGTTGAAGTCGATTGGGGGACAAGCTACGAGCAGTACTTC	CSVEVDWGTSYEQYF
.	.	15	TRBV7-6	TRBJ1-4	TGTGCCAGCAGCCCCCAACCGAGGCTCTTTGAAAAACTGTTTTTT	CASSPQPRLFEKLFF
TRBD1	.	14	TRBV7-9	TRBJ2-1	TGTGCCAGCAGCCCGCCGAGGGACAGGGGAGAGCAGTTCTTC	CASSPPRDRGEQFF
TRBD1	.	13	TRBV9	TRBJ2-7	TGTGCCAGCAGTAGACAGGGGAAGGGCGAGCAGTACTTC	CASSRQGKGEQYF
TRBD2	.	15	TRBV7-3	TRBJ2-1	TGTGCCAGCAGCGCACTAGCGGGGGGTTTAAATGAGCAGTTCTTC	CASSALAGGLNEQFF
.	.	14	TRBV7-3	TRBJ2-7	TGTGCCAGCAGTGCTGGGACAAGGTCCTACGAGCAGTACTTC	CASSAGTRSYEQYF
.	.	13	TRBV19	TRBJ2-7	TGTGCCAGTAGCCTTTTCAGGGGCCACGAGCAGTACTTC	CASSLFRGHEQYF
.	.	19	TRBV21-1	TRBJ1-1	TGTGCCAGCAGCACTTGGCCCCGGGACAGGTCTGCGATGAACACTGAAGCTTTCTTT	CASSTWPRDRSAMNTEAFF
TRBD2	.	17	TRBV4-1	TRBJ2-5	TGCGCCAGCAGCCAAGTCGCTAGCGGGGGGATACAAGAGACCCAGTACTTC	CASSQVASGGIQETQYF
.	.	15	TRBV11-2	TRBJ2-3	TGTGCCAGCAGCCCTTCAACAGGGATCCCAGATACGCAGTATTTT	CASSPSTGIPDTQYF
.	.	14	TRBV19	TRBJ1-6	TGTGCCAGTAGTAGAACAAAACAACGGTCACCCCTCCACTTT	CASSRTKQRSPLHF
.	.	15	TRBV19	TRBJ2-2	TGTGCCAGTAATCGGGACACCTTGGTGTCCGGGGAGCTGTTTTTT	CASNRDTLVSGELFF
TRBD2	.	15	TRBV7-2	TRBJ2-7	TGTGCCAGCAGCCCACGTGCCTCTAGCGGGGGCGAGCAGTACTTC	CASSPRASSGGEQYF
TRBD1	.	14	TRBV29-1	TRBJ1-2	TGCAGCGTTGCCGGACAGGGTGATAACTATGGCTACACCTTC	CSVAGQGDNYGYTF
.	.	16	TRBV2	TRBJ2-7	TGTGCCAGCAGTGAAGAGGTGTGGGGGGGCCTCGTCGAGCAGTACTTC	CASSEEVWGGLVEQYF
.	.	15	TRBV7-2	TRBJ1-2	TGTGCCAGCAGCTTACGACAGTTTCCCAACTATGGCTACACCTTC	CASSLRQFPNYGYTF
.	.	15	TRBV12-5	TRBJ2-5	TGTGCTAGTGGGAACCCGACAGGCCCAGAAGAGACCCAGTACTTC	CASGNPTGPEETQYF
TRBD1	.	15	TRBV30	TRBJ1-1	TGTGCCTGGAGTGTTCCGGACAGGGAGGACACTGAAGCTTTCTTT	CAWSVPDREDTEAFF